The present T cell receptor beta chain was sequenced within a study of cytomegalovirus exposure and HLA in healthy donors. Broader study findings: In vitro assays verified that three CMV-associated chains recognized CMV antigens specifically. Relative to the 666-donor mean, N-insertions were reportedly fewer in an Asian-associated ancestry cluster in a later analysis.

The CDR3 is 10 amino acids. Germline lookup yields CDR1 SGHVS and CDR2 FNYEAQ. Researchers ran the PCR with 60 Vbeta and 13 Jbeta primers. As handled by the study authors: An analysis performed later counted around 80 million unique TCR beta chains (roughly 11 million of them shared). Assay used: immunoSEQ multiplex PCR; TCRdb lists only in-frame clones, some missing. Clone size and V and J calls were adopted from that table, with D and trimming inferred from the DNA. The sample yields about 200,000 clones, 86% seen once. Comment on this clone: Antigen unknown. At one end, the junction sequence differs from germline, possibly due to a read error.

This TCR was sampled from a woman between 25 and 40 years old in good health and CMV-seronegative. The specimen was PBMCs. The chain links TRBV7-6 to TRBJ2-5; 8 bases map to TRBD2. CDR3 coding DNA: TGTGCCAGCCCTCCCGGGACTAGAGACTTC. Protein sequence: CASPPGTRDF. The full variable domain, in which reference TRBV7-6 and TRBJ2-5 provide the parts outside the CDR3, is GAGVSQSPRYKVTKRGQDVALRCDPISGHVSLYWYRQALGQGPEFLTYFNYEAQQDKSGLPNDRFSAERPEGSISTLTIQRTEQRDSAMYRCASPPGTRDFGPGTRLLVL.